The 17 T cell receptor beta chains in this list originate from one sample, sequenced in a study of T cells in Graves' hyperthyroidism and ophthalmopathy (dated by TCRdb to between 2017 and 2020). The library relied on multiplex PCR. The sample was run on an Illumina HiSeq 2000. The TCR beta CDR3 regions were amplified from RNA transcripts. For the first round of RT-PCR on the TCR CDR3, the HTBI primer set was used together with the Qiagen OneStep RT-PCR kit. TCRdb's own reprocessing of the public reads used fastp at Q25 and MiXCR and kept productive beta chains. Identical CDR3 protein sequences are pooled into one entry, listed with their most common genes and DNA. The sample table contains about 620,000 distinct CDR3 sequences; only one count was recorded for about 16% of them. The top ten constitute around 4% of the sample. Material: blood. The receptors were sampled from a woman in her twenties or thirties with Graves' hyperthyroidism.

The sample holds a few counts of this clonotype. This CDR3 is CASSYGADYGYTF. The CDR3 DNA sequence: TGTGCCAGCAGTTACGGGGCAGACTATGGCTACACCTTC. The chain employs TRBV6-5 and TRBJ1-2; tentatively, D is TRBD1 (5 bases). The V gene's germline CDR1 is MNHEY and CDR2 SVGAGI. V was cut by 2 bases and J by 3 bases, with 7 bases left in between. The CDR3 has 13 residues.

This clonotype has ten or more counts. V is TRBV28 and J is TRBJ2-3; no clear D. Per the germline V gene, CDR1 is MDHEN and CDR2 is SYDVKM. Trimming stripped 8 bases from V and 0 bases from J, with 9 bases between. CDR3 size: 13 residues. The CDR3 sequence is CASRTESTDTQYF. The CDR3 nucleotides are TGTGCCAGCCGCACAGAGAGCACAGATACGCAGTATTTT.

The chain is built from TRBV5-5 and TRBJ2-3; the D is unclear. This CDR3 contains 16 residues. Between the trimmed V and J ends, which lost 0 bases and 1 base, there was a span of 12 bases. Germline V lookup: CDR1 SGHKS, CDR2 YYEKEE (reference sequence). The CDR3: CASSLDGLHGTDTQYF. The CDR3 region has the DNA TGTGCCAGCAGCTTGGATGGGTTACACGGCACAGATACGCAGTATTTT.

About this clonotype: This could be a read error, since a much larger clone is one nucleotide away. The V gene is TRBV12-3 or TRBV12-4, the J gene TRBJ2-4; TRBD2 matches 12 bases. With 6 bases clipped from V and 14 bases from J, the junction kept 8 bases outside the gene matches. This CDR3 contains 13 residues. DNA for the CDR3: TGTGCCAGCAGGGCCACCGGACTAGCGGGGAAGTACTTC. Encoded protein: CASRATGLAGKYF.

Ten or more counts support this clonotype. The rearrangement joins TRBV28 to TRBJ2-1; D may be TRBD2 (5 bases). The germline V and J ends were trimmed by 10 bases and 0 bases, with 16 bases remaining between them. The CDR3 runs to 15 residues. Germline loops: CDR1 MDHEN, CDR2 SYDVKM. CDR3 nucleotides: TGTGCCACCGGAACATTGAGGGCCTCCTACAATGAGCAGTTCTTC. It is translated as CATGTLRASYNEQFF.

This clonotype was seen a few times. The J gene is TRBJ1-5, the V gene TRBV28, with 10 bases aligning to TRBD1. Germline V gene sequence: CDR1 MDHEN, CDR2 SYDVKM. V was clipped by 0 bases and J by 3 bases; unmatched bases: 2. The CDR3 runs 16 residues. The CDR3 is CASSLWGTGVNQPQHF. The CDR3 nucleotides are TGTGCCAGCAGTTTATGGGGGACAGGGGTCAATCAGCCCCAGCATTTT.

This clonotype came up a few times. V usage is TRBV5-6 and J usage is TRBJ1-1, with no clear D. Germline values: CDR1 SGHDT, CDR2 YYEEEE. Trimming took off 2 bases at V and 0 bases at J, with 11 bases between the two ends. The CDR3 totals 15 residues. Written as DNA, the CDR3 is TGTGCCAGCAGCTTAGGGTCGGCCTTGAACACTGAAGCTTTCTTT. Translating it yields CASSLGSALNTEAFF.

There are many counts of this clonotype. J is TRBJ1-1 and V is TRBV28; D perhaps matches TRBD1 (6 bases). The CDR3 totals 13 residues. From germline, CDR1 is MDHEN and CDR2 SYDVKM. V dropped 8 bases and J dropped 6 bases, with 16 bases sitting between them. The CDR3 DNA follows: TGTGCCAGCCGTACGTTGGGGGGCCCTGAAGCTTTCTTT. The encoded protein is CASRTLGGPEAFF. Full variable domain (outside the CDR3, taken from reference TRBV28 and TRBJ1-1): DVKVTQSSRYLVKRTGEKVFLECVQDMDHENMFWYRQDPGLGLRLIYFSYDVKMKEKGDIPEGYSVSREKKERFSLILESASTNQTSMYLCASRTLGGPEAFFGQGTRLTVV.

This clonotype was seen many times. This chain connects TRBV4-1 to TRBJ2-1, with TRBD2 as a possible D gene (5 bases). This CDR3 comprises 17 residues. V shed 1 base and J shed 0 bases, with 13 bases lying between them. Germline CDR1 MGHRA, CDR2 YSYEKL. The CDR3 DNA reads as TGCGCCAGCAGCCAAGGGGAGAGGTACCTCTCCTACAATGAGCAGTTCTTC. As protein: CASSQGERYLSYNEQFF.

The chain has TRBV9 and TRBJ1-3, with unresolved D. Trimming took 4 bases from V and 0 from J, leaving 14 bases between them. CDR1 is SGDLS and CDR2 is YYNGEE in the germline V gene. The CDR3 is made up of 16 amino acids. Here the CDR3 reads CASSTTSADSGNTIYF. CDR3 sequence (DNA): TGTGCCAGCAGCACCACCTCGGCAGACTCTGGAAACACCATATATTTT.

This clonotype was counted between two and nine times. CDR3 sequence (DNA): TGTGCCAGCAGTTTCCTCTCTGGGGCCAACGTCCTGACTTTC. Encoded protein: CASSFLSGANVLTF. The J gene is TRBJ2-6, the V gene TRBV12-3 or TRBV12-4; D unresolved. Trimming shortened V by 3 bases and J by 0 bases, and 3 bases separated the two germline ends. This CDR3 is 14 amino acids long.

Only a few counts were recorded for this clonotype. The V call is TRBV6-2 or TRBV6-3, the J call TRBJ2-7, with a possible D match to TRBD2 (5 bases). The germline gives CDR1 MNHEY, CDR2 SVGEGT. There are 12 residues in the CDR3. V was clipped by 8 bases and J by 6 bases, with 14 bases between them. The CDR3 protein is CASGWTRGEQYF. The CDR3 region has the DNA TGTGCCAGCGGCTGGACTCGTGGCGAGCAGTACTTC.

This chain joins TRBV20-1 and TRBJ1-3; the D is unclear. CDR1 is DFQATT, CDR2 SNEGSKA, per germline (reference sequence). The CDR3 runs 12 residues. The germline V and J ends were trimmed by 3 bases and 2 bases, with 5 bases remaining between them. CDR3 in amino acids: CSARFAGNTIYF. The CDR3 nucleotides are TGCAGTGCTAGGTTCGCTGGAAACACCATATATTTT.

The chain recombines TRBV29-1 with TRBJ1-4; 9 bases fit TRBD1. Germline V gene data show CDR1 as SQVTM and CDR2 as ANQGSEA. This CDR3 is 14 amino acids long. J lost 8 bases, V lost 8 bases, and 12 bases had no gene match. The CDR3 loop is CSTNGDRAGEKLFF. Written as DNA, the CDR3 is TGCAGCACCAATGGGGACAGGGCAGGGGAAAAACTGTTTTTT. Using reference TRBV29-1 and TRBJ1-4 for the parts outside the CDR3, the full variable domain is SAVISQKPSRDICQRGTSLTIQCQVDSQVTMMFWYRQQPGQSLTLIATANQGSEATYESGFVIDKFPISRPNLTFSTLTVSNMSPEDSSIYLCSTNGDRAGEKLFFGSGTQLSVL.

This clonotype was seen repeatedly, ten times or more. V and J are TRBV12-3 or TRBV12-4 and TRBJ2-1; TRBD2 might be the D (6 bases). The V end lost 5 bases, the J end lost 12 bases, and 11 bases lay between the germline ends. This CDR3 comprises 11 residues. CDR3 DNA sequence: TGTGCCAGCAGTCTTCTGGAGGGGCAGTTCTTC. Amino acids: CASSLLEGQFF.

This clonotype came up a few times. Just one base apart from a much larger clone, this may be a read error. The CDR3 spells CASSMWADTQYF. CDR3 coding DNA: TGCGCCAGCAGCATGTGGGCAGATACGCAGTATTTT. V usage is TRBV5-1 and J usage is TRBJ2-3; D remains ambiguous. Between the trimmed V and J ends, which lost 4 bases and 4 bases, there was a span of 7 bases. The CDR3 is made up of 12 amino acids. Germline assignment: CDR1 SGHRS and CDR2 YFSETQ.

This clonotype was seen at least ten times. In DNA form, the CDR3 reads TGTGCCAGCAGCTTAGCTCTGGTGAACACTGAAGCTTTCTTT. It codes for CASSLALVNTEAFF. The chain links TRBV7-2 to TRBJ1-1; no reliable D call. Trimming removed 0 bases at V and 0 bases at J, with 5 bases between. Germline CDR1 and CDR2: SGHTA and FQGNSA. This CDR3 is built from 14 residues.